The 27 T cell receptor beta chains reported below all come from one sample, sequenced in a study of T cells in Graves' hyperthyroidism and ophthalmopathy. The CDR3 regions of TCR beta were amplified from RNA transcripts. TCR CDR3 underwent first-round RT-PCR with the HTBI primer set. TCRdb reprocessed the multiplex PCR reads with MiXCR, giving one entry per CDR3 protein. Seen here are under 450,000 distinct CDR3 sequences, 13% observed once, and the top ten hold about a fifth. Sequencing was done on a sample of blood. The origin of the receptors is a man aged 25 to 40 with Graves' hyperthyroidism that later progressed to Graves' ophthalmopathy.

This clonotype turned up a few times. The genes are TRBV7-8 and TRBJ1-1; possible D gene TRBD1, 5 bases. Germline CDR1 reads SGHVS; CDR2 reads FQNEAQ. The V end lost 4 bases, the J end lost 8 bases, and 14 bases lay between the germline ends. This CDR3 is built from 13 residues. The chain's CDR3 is CASSSNGGKEAFF. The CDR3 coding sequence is TGTGCCAGCAGCTCCAACGGGGGGAAGGAAGCTTTCTTT.

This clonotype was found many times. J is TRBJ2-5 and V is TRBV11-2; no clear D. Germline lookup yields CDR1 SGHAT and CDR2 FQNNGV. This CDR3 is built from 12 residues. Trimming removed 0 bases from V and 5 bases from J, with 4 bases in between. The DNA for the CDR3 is TGTGCCAGCAGCTTAGAGATGGAGACCCAGTACTTC. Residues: CASSLEMETQYF.

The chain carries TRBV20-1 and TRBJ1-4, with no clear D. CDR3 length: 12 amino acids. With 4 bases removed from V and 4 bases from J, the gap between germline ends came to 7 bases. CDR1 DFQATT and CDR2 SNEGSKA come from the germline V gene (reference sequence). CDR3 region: CSATGHNEKLFF. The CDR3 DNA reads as TGCAGTGCTACCGGGCATAATGAAAAACTGTTTTTT.

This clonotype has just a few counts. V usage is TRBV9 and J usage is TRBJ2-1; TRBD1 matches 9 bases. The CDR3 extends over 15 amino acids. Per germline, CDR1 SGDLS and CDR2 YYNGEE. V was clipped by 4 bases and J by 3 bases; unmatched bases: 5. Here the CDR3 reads CASSPGTGIYNEQFF. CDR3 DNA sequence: TGTGCCAGCAGCCCCGGGACAGGGATCTACAATGAGCAGTTCTTC.

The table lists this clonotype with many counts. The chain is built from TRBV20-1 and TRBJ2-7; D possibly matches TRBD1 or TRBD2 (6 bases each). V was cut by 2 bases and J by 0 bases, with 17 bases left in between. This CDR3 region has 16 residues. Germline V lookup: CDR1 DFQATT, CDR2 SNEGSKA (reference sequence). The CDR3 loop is CSARPLGRGGSYEQYF. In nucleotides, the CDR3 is TGCAGTGCTAGACCCCTGGGCAGGGGAGGCTCCTACGAGCAGTACTTC.

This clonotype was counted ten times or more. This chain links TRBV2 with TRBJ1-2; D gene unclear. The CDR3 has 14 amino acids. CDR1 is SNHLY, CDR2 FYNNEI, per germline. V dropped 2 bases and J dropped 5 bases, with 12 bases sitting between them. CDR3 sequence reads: CASSESLGGYGYTF. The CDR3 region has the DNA TGTGCCAGCAGTGAATCGCTGGGTGGATATGGCTACACCTTC. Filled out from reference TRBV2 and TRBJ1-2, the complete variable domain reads EPEVTQTPSHQVTQMGQEVILRCVPISNHLYFYWYRQILGQKVEFLVSFYNNEISEKSEIFDDQFSVERPDGSNFTLKIRSTKLEDSAMYFCASSESLGGYGYTFGSGTRLTVV.

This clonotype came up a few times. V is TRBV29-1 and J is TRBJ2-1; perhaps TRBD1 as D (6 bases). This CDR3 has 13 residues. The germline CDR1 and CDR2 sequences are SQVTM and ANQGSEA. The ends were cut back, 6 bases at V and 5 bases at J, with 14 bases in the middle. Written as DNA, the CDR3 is TGCAGCGTCACGACAGGCGAGAACAATGAGCAGTTCTTC. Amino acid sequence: CSVTTGENNEQFF.

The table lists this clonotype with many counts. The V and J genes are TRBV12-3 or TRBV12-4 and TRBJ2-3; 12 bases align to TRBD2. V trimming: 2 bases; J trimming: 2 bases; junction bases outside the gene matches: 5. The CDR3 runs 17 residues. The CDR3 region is CASSLRTSGVLTDTQYF. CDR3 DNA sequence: TGTGCCAGCAGTTTAAGGACTAGCGGGGTACTCACAGATACGCAGTATTTT.

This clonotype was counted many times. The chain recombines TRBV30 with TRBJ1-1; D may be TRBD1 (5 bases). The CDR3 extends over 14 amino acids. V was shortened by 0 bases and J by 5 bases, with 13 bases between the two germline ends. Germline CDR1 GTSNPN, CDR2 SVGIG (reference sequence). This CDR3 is CAWSVGHSRTEAFF. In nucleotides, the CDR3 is TGTGCCTGGAGTGTTGGACACTCGAGGACTGAAGCTTTCTTT.

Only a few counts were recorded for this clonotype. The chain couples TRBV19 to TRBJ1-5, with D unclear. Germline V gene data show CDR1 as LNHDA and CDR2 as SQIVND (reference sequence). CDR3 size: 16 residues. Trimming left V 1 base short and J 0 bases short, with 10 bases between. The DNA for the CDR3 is TGTGCCAGTAGTATAGGCGATCGACTTAGCAATCAGCCCCAGCATTTT. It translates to CASSIGDRLSNQPQHF.

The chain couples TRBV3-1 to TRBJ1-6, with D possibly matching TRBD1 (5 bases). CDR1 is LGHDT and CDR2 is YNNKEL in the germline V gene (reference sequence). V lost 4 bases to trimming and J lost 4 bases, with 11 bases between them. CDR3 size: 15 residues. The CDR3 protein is CASSLKKGYNSPLHF. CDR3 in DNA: TGTGCCAGCAGCCTTAAAAAGGGGTATAATTCACCCCTCCACTTT.

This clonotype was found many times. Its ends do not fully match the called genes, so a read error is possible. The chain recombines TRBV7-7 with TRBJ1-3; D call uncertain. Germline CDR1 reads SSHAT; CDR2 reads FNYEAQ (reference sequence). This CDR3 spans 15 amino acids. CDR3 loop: CASSLDGHSGNTIYF. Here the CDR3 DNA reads TGTGCTAGCAGCTTAGATGGCCACTCTGGAAACACCATATATTTT.

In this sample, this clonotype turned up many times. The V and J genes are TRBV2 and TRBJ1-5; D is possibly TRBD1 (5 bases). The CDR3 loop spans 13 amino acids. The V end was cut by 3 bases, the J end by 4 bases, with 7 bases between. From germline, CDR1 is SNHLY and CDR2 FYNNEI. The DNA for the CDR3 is TGTGCCAGCAGTGAGGGGGGGAATCAGCCCCAGCATTTT. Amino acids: CASSEGGNQPQHF.

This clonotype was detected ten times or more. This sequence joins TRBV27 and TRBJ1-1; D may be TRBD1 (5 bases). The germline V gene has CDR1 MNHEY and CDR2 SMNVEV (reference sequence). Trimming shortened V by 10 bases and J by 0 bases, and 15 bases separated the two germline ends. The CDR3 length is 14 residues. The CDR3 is CATQGGLMNTEAFF. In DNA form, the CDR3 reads TGTGCCACCCAGGGAGGGCTAATGAACACTGAAGCTTTCTTT.

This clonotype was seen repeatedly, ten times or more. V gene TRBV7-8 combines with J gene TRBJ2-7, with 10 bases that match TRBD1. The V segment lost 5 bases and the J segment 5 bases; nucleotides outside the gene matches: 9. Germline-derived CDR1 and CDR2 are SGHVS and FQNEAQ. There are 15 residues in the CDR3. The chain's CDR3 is CASSPGTGVSHEQYF. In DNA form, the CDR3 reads TGTGCCAGCAGCCCCGGGACAGGGGTTTCCCACGAGCAGTACTTC.

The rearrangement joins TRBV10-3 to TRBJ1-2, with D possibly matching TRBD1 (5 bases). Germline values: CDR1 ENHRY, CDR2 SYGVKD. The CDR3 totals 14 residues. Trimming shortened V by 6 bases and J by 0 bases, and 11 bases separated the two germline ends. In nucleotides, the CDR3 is TGTGCCATCAGCGGGACGCATGCTAACTATGGCTACACCTTC. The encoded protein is CAISGTHANYGYTF.

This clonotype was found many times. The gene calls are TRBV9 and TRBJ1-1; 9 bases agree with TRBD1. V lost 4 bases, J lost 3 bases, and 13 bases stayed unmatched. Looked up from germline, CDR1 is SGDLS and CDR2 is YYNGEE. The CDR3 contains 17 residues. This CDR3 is CASSQLGTGTADTEAFF. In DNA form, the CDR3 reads TGTGCCAGCAGCCAACTCGGGACAGGGACGGCGGACACTGAAGCTTTCTTT.

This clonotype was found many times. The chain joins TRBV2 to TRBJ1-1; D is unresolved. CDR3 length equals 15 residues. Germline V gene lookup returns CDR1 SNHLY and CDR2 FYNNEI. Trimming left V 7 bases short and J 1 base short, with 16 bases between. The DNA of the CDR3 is TGTGCCAGCACTGGTGGAGATAGACCGAACACTGAAGCTTTCTTT. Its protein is CASTGGDRPNTEAFF.

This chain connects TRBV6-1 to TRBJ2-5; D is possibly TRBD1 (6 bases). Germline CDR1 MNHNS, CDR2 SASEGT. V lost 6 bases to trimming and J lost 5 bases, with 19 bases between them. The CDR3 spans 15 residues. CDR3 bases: TGTGCCAGCAGCCTTATGGGCCTAACAGGGGAGACCCAGTACTTC. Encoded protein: CASSLMGLTGETQYF.

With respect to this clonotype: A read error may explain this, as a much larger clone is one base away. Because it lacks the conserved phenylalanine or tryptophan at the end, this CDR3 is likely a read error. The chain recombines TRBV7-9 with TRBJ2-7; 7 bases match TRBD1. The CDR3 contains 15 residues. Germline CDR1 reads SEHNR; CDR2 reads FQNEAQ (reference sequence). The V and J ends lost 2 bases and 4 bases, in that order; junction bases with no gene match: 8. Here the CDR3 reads CASSLPGQRSYEQYL. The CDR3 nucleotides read TGTGCCAGCAGCTTACCGGGACAGAGGTCTTACGAGCAGTACTTA.

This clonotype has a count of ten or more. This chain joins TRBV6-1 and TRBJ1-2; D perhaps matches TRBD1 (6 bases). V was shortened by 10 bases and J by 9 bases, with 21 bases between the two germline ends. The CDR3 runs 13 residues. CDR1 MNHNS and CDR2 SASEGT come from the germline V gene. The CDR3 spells CATREEGHPRYTF. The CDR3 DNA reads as TGTGCCACCAGGGAAGAGGGACACCCTCGCTACACCTTC.

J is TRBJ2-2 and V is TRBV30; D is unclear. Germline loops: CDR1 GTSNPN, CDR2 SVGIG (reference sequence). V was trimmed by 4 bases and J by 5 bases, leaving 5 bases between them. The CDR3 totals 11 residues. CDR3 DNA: TGTGCCTGGACTAGTACCGGGGAGCTGTTTTTT. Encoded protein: CAWTSTGELFF. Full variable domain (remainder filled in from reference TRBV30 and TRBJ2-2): SQTIHQWPATLVQPVGSPLSLECTVEGTSNPNLYWYRQAAGRGLQLLFYSVGIGQISSEVPQNLSASRPQDRQFILSSKKLLLSDSGFYLCAWTSTGELFFGEGSRLTVL.

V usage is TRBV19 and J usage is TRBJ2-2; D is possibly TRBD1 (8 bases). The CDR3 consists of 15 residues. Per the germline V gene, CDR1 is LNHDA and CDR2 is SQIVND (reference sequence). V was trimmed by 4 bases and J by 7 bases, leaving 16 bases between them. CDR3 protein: CASSRGQGGVGELFF. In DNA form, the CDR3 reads TGTGCCAGTAGTAGAGGACAGGGAGGGGTCGGGGAGCTGTTTTTT.

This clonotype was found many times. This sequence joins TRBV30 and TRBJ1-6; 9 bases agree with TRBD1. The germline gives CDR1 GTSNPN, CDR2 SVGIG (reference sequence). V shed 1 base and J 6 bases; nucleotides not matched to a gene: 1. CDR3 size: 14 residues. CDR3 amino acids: CAWSATGGNSPLHF. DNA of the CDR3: TGTGCCTGGAGTGCGACAGGGGGTAATTCACCCCTCCACTTT.

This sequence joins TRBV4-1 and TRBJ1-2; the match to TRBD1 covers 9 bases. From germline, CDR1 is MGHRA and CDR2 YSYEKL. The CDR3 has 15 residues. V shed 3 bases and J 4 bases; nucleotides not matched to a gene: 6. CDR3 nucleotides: TGCGCCAGCAGCCATGGACAGGGGTCCTTCTATGGCTACACCTTC. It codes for CASSHGQGSFYGYTF.

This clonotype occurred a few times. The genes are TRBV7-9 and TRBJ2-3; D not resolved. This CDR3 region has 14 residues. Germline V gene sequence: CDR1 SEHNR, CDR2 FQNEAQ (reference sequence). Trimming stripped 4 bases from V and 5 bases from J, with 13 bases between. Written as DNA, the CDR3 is TGTGCCAGCAGCTCGTACTACTCAGGAGATACGCAGTATTTT. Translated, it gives CASSSYYSGDTQYF.

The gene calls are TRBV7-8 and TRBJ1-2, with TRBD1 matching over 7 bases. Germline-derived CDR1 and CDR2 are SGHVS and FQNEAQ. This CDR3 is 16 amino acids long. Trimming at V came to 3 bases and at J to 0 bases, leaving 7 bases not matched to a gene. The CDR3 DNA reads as TGTGCCAGCAGCTTCGCAGGGGGATTAGCTAACTATGGCTACACCTTC. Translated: CASSFAGGLANYGYTF. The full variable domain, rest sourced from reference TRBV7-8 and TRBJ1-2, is GAGVSQSPRYKVAKRGQDVALRCDPISGHVSLFWYQQALGQGPEFLTYFQNEAQLDKSGLPSDRFFAERPEGSVSTLKIQRTQQEDSAVYLCASSFAGGLANYGYTFGSGTRLTVV.